This TCR beta chain stems from a study of vaccination and CD4 T cells after COVID-19. This clonotype was seen once. What it recognizes is unknown. The CDR3 loop spans 15 amino acids. Germline-derived CDR1 and CDR2 are SGHDT and YYEEEE. The J segment lost 2 bases and the V segment lost 0 bases, leaving 0 bases of the junction unmatched. The treatment: roughly 10-day PBMC culture with coronavirus spike peptide pools or control peptides (ViraFEST assay). Cultured CD4+ T-cell DNA underwent Oncomine TCR Beta short-read sequencing. TCRdb re-derived calls from the PCR reads in MiXCR, one entry per CDR3 protein. The data contain fewer than 9,500 distinct CDR3 sequences, 50% to 65% of them seen just once; the ten biggest clones take up 30% to 40%.

This clonotype originated in a human donor who had recovered from COVID-19. The specimen sequenced was CD4+ T cells from blood, cultured in vitro. The rearrangement joins TRBV5-6 to TRBJ2-7, with 12 bases that match TRBD2. The DNA for the CDR3 is TGTGCCAGCAGCTTGGGACTAGCGGGGGCCTACGAGCAGTACTTC. Translating it yields CASSLGLAGAYEQYF. Looking up the rest from reference TRBV5-6 and TRBJ2-7 gives the full variable domain: DAGVTQSPTHLIKTRGQQVTLRCSPKSGHDTVSWYQQALGQGPQFIFQYYEEEERQRGNFPDRFSGHQFPNYSSELNVNALLLGDSALYLCASSLGLAGAYEQYFGPGTRLTVT.